This is a list of T cell receptor beta chains from one sample in a study of cytomegalovirus exposure and HLA in healthy donors. Clones were read by immunoSEQ multiplex PCR, and TCRdb kept only the in-frame ones, dropping some. The sample comprises 280,000 or so clones, more than 75% of which are singletons, and 0.92% rests with the top ten. Sequenced: PBMCs. These receptors originate from a young woman in good health and CMV-seronegative. The CDR3 runs from the conserved cysteine through the conserved F or W. D genes are given only for firm matches. Not all rows give a size; the values are once, few, many and, for expanded clones, a class.

TRBV30	NA	TRBJ1-1	NA	TGTGCCTGGAGTATATCCGGGACAACGGCTTTCTTT	CAWSISGTTAFF
TRBV29-1	NA	TRBJ1-1	once	TGCAGCGTGACCCCAGGGGCCAGAGGGGCTGAAGCTTTCTTT	CSVTPGARGAEAFF
TRBV25-1	TRBD2	TRBJ2-3	NA	TGTGCCAGCAGTGACCCCACGATTAGCGGGAGCACAGATACGCAGTATTTT	CASSDPTISGSTDTQYF
TRBV6-5	TRBD1	TRBJ2-7	few	TGTGCCAGCAGTCAAGACAGGGGGACATCCTACGAGCAGTACTTC	CASSQDRGTSYEQYF
TRBV28	NA	TRBJ1-1	NA	TGTGCCAGCAGCCGTCAACAGGGTTTAGCTTTCTTT	CASSRQQGLAFF
TRBV13	TRBD2	TRBJ2-3	NA	TGTGCCAGCAGCTTGGTTGGGGGGCTAGCGGGAGAGCCAGATACGCAGTATTTT	CASSLVGGLAGEPDTQYF
TRBV5-6	NA	TRBJ1-6	NA	TGTGCCAGCAGCTTGGAGAGGGGGTGGAATAATTCACCCCTCCACTTT	CASSLERGWNNSPLHF
TRBV28	NA	TRBJ1-5	NA	TGTGCCAGCAGTTCAGGCGTCCTGCCCCAGCATTTT	CASSSGVLPQHF
TRBV9	TRBD1	TRBJ1-1	NA	TGTGCCAGCAGCCCAGGGGGACAGATGAACACTGAAGCTTTCTTT	CASSPGGQMNTEAFF
TRBV11-3	NA	TRBJ2-1	NA	TGTGCCAGCAGCACCTACGGCAGGGAGCAGTTCTTC	CASSTYGREQFF